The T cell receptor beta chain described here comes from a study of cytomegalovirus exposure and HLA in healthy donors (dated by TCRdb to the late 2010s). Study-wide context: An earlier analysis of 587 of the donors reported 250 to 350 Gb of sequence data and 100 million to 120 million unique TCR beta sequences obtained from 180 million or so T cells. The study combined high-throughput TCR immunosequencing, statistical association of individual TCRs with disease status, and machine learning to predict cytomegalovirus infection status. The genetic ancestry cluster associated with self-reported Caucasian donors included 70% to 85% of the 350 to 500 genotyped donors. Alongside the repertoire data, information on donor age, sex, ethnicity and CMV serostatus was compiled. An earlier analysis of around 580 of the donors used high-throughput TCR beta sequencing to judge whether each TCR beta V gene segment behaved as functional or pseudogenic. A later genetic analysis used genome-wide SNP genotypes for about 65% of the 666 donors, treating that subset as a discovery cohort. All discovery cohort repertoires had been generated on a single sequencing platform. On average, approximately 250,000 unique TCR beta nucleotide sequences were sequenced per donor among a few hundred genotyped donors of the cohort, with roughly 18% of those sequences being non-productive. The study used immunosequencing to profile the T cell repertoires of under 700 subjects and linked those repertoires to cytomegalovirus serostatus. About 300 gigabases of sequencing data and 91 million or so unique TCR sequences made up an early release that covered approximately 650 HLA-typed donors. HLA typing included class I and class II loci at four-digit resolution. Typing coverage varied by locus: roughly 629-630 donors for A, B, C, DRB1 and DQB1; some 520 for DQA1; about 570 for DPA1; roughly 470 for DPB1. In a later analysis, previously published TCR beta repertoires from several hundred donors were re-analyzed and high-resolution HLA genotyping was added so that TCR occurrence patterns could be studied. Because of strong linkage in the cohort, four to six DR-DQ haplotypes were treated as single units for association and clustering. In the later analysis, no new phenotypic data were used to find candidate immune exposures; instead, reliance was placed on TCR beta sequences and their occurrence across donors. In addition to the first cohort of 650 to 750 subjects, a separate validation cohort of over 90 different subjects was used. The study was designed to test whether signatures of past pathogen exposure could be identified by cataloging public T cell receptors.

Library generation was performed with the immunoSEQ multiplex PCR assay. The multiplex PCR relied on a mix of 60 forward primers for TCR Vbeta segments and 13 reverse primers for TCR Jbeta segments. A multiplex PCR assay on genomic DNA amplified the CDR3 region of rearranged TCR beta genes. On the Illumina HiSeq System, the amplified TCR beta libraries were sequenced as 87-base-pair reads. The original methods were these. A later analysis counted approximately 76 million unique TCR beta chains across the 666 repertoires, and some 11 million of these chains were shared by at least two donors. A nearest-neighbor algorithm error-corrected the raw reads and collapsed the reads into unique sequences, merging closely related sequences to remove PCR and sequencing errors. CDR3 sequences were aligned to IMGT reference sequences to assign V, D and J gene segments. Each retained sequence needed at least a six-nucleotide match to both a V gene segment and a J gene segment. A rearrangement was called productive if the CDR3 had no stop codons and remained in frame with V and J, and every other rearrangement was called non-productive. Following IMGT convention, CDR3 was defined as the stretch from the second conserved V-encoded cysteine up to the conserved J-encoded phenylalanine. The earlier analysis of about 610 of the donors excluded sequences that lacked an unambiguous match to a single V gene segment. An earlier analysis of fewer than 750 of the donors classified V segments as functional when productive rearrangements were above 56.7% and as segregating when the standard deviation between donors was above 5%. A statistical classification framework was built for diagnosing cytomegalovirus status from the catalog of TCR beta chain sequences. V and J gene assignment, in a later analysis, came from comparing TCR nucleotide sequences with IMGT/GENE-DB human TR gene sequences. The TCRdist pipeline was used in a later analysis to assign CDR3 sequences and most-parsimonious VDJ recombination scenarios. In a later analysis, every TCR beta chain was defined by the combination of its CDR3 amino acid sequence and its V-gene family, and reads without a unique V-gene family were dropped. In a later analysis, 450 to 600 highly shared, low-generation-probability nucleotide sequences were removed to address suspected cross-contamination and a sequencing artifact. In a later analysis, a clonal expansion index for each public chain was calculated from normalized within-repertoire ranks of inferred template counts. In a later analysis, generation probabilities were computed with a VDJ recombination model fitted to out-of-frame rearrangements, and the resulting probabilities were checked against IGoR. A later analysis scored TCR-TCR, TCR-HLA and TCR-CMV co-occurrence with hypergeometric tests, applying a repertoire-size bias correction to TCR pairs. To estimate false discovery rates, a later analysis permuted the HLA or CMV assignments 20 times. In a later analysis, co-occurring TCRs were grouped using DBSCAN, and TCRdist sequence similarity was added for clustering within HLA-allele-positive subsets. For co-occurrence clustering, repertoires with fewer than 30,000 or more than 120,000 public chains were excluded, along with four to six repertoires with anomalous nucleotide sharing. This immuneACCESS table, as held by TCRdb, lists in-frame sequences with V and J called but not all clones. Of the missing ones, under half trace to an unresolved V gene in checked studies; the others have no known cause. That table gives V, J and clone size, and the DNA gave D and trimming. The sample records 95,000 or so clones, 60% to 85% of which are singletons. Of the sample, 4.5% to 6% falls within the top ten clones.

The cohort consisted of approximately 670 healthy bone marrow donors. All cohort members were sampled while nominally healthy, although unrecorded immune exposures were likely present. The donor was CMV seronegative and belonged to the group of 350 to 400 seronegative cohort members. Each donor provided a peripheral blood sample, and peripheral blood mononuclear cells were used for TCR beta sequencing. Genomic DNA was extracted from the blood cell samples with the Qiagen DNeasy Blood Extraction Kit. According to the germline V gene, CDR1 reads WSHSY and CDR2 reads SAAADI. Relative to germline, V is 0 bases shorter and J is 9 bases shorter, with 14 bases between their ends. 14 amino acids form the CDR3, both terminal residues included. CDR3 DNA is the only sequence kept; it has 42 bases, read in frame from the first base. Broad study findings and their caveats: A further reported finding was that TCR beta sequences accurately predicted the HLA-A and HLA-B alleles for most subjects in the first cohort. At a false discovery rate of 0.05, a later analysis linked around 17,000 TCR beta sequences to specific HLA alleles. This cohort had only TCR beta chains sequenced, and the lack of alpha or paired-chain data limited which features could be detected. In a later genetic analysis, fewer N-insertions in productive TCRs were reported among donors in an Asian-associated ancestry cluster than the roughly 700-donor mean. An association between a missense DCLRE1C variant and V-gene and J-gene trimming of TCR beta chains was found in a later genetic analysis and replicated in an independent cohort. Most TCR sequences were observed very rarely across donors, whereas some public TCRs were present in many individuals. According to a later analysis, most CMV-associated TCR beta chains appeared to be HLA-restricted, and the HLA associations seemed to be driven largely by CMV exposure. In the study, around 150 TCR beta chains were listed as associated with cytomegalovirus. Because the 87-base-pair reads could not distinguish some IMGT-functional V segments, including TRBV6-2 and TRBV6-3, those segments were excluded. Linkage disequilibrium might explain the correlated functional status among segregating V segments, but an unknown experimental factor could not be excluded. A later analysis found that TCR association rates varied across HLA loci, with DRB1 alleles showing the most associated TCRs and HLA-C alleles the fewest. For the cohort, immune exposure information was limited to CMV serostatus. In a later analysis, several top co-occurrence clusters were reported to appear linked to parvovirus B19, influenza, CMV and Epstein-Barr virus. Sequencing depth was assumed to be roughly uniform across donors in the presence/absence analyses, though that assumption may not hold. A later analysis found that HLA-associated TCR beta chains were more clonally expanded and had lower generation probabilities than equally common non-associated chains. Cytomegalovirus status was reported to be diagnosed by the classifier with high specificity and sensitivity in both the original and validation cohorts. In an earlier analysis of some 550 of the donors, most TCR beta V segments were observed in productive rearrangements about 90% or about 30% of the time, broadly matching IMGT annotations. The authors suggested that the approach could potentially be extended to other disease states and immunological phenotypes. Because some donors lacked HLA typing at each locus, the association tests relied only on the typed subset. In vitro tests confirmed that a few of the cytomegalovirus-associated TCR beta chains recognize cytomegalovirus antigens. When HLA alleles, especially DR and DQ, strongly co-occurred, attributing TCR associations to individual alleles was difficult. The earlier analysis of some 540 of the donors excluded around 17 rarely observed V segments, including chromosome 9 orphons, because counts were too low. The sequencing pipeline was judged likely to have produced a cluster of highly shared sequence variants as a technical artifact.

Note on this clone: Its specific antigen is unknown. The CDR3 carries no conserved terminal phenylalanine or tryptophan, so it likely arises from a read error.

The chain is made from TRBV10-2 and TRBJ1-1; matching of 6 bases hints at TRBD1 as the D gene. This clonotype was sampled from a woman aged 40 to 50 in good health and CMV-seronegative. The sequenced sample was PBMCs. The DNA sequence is TGCGCCAGCAGTGAGTCGGGAGGGGGGAGAAAAGCTTTCGTT. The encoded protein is CASSESGGGRKAFV.